A single sample gave rise to the 27 T cell receptor beta chains below, sequenced in a study of T cell repertoires in ileal Crohn's disease. Time point denoted: neoterminal ileum biopsy at postoperative endoscopy, about 6 months after surgery. The assay was immunoSEQ multiplex PCR, and TCRdb's table has in-frame clones only and misses some. The sample has around 8,900 clones; around 80% are singletons. Sequencing input: ileal tissue. The receptor source for this set is an adult with Crohn's disease.

This clone has just one count. Sequence at one end of the junction differs from germline and may be a read error. The CDR3 DNA reads TGTGCCAGCAGCCAAAGAGGGGGCGCAGGATATGGCTACGCCTTC. As protein: CASSQRGGAGYGYAF. The V call is TRBV5-4, the J call TRBJ1-2, with 7 bases identical to TRBD1. The CDR3 runs 15 residues. Germline V gives CDR1 SGHNT, CDR2 YYREEE (reference sequence). The variable domain in full, completed from reference TRBV5-4 and TRBJ1-2, reads ETGVTQSPTHLIKTRGQQVTLRCSSQSGHNTVSWYQQALGQGPQFIFQYYREEENGRGNFPPRFSGLQFPNYSSELNVNALELDDSALYLCASSQRGGAGYGYAFGSGTRLTVV.

A single count supports this clone. Other nucleotide sequences in the sample specify the same CDR3. V and J are TRBV5-6 and TRBJ2-7; TRBD1 aligns across 7 bases. The ends lost 2 bases at V and 3 bases at J; junction bases unmatched: 8. From germline, CDR1 is SGHDT and CDR2 YYEEEE. There are 15 residues in the CDR3. The CDR3 DNA follows: TGTGCCAGCAGCTTAGAAACCAGGGGGAGCTACGAGCAGTACTTC. Translated: CASSLETRGSYEQYF.

The gene calls are TRBV5-1 and TRBJ1-4, with D tentatively TRBD1 (6 bases). Germline V gene lookup returns CDR1 SGHRS and CDR2 YFSETQ. The CDR3 spans 14 residues. Trimming shortened V by 1 base and J by 4 bases, and 8 bases separated the two germline ends. The CDR3 protein is CASSLTGFNEKLFF. The CDR3 region has the DNA TGCGCCAGCAGCTTGACAGGGTTTAATGAAAAACTGTTTTTT.

CDR3 protein: CASSTGTLTYEQYF. The CDR3 coding sequence is TGCGCCAGCAGCACCGGGACACTGACCTACGAGCAGTACTTC. This chain joins TRBV5-1 and TRBJ2-7, with D perhaps TRBD1 (6 bases). This CDR3 spans 14 amino acids. Trimming took off 4 bases at V and 2 bases at J, with 13 bases between the two ends. Germline values: CDR1 SGHRS, CDR2 YFSETQ.

The rearrangement links TRBV6-1 to TRBJ2-7; 7 bases map to TRBD1. Per the germline V gene, CDR1 is MNHNS and CDR2 is SASEGT. V gave up 6 bases and J gave up 9 bases; unmatched junction bases: 8. The CDR3 consists of 12 residues. CDR3: CASRSQGNTQYF. The CDR3 DNA reads as TGTGCCAGCAGATCACAGGGGAATACGCAGTACTTC.

The chain recombines TRBV5-8 with TRBJ1-5, with D unclear. The germline CDR1 and CDR2 sequences are SGHTS and YDEGEE. The CDR3 length is 17 residues. Trimming left V 4 bases short and J 0 bases short, with 17 bases between. CDR3 bases: TGTGCCAGCAGCACTGGACTCTCCATGTATAGCAATCAGCCCCAGCATTTT. Protein: CASSTGLSMYSNQPQHF.

The chain couples TRBV5-5 to TRBJ2-1; 14 bases agree with TRBD2. The CDR3 covers 16 residues. Germline loops: CDR1 SGHKS, CDR2 YYEKEE (reference sequence). Trimming took 4 bases from V and 9 from J; bases not matched to a gene: 9. CDR3 sequence reads: CASSALTSGGAPEQFF. The CDR3 bases are TGTGCCAGCAGCGCCCTGACTAGCGGGGGGGCCCCTGAGCAGTTCTTC.

The CDR3 sequence: CASSFDRVAEAFF. The DNA of the CDR3 is TGCGCCAGCAGCTTTGACAGGGTCGCTGAAGCTTTCTTT. The chain uses TRBV5-1 and TRBJ1-1; 7 bases match TRBD1. The CDR3 runs 13 residues. With V trimmed by 2 bases and J by 6 bases, 4 bases remained unmatched. Germline V CDR1 and CDR2: SGHRS, YFSETQ.

The chain carries TRBV7-2 and TRBJ2-7, with D possibly TRBD2 on 6 matching bases. CDR3 size: 15 residues. The germline V and J ends were trimmed by 1 base and 3 bases, with 13 bases remaining between them. Germline lookup yields CDR1 SGHTA and CDR2 FQGNSA. Here the CDR3 reads CASSLGLANYYEQYF. CDR3 DNA sequence: TGTGCCAGCAGCTTAGGGCTAGCGAATTACTACGAGCAGTACTTC.

This chain joins TRBV27 and TRBJ2-7; 8 bases agree with TRBD1. J was trimmed by 5 bases and V by 2 bases; bases with no gene match: 8. The CDR3 contains 15 residues. From germline, CDR1 is MNHEY and CDR2 SMNVEV (reference sequence). CDR3 region: CASSLRAGGLNEQYF. CDR3 bases: TGTGCCAGCAGTTTACGAGCAGGGGGCCTCAACGAGCAGTACTTC.

This chain joins TRBV7-2 and TRBJ2-7; the match to TRBD2 covers 9 bases. CDR3 length equals 15 residues. J lost 4 bases, V lost 2 bases, and 6 bases had no gene match. Germline V gene lookup returns CDR1 SGHTA and CDR2 FQGNSA. CDR3 DNA sequence: TGTGCCAGCAGCTTACTAGCGGGAAGAGGATACGAGCAGTACTTC. It encodes CASSLLAGRGYEQYF.

Only one count was recorded for this clone. The rearrangement uses TRBV28 and TRBJ2-3; TRBD1 matches 9 bases. Germline V lookup: CDR1 MDHEN, CDR2 SYDVKM. Trimming removed 6 bases from V and 1 base from J; junction bases left unmatched: 5. The CDR3 is made up of 15 amino acids. The CDR3 DNA is TGTGCCAGCAGCCGCGGACAGGGGCGCACAGATACGCAGTATTTT. Its protein is CASSRGQGRTDTQYF.

The rearrangement uses TRBV19 and TRBJ1-5; D possibly corresponds to TRBD1 (6 bases). CDR3 length equals 16 residues. V was clipped by 7 bases and J by 0 bases, with 16 bases between them. The germline V gene encodes CDR1 LNHDA and CDR2 SQIVND (reference sequence). The CDR3 nucleotides are TGTGCCAGTACATTAACGACGACAGGTAGCAATCAGCCCCAGCATTTT. Its protein is CASTLTTTGSNQPQHF. The full variable domain, its missing parts supplied by reference TRBV19 and TRBJ1-5, is DGGITQSPKYLFRKEGQNVTLSCEQNLNHDAMYWYRQDPGQGLRLIYYSQIVNDFQKGDIAEGYSVSREKKESFPLTVTSAQKNPTAFYLCASTLTTTGSNQPQHFGDGTRLSIL.

This rearrangement joins TRBV7-9 to TRBJ1-6; 8 bases agree with TRBD1. V shed 5 bases and J 11 bases; nucleotides not matched to a gene: 11. Germline-derived CDR1 and CDR2 are SEHNR and FQNEAQ (reference sequence). This CDR3 contains 15 residues. CDR3 nucleotide sequence: TGTGCCAGCAGCGCGGACAGGGAGAGTACGGCACCCCTCCACTTT. Its translation is CASSADRESTAPLHF.

This clone was observed once. The chain combines TRBV7-2 with TRBJ2-5; D unresolved. V lost 5 bases and J lost 4, with 14 bases in between. The CDR3 is made up of 14 amino acids. From germline, CDR1 is SGHTA and CDR2 FQGNSA. CDR3 loop: CASSPPSPRETQYF. The CDR3 DNA reads as TGTGCCAGCAGCCCCCCAAGTCCCAGAGAGACCCAGTACTTC.

The J gene is TRBJ1-1, the V gene TRBV29-1; 10 nucleotides line up with TRBD1. With 6 bases clipped from V and 4 bases from J, the junction kept 5 bases outside the gene matches. The CDR3 is made up of 13 amino acids. Germline lookup yields CDR1 SQVTM and CDR2 ANQGSEA. CDR3 amino acids: CSVDRGPGTEAFF. The CDR3 bases are TGCAGCGTAGACAGGGGGCCGGGCACTGAAGCTTTCTTT.

The chain links TRBV6-5 to TRBJ2-3, with 9 bases identical to TRBD2. CDR3 length: 15 amino acids. J lost 3 bases, V lost 2 bases, and 3 bases had no gene match. Looked up from germline, CDR1 is MNHEY and CDR2 is SVGAGI. CDR3 protein: CASSYGGRVTDTQYF. In DNA, the CDR3 is TGTGCCAGCAGTTACGGCGGGAGGGTTACAGATACGCAGTATTTT.

The chain couples TRBV6-1 to TRBJ2-7, with a possible D match to TRBD1 (5 bases). The V and J ends lost 3 bases and 6 bases respectively, with 18 bases between them. The CDR3 runs to 15 residues. Germline assignment: CDR1 MNHNS and CDR2 SASEGT. The CDR3 is CASSETQVSSSEQYF. The DNA for the CDR3 is TGTGCCAGCAGTGAGACACAGGTGTCATCTAGCGAGCAGTACTTC.

CDR3 sequence (DNA): TGTGCCAGCAGCTTGGGCAGGGTAGCAAATCAGCCCCAGCATTTT. As protein: CASSLGRVANQPQHF. V and J are TRBV5-8 and TRBJ1-5; D might be TRBD1 (5 bases). Trimming stripped 0 bases from V and 4 bases from J, with 11 bases between. The CDR3 totals 15 residues. Germline CDR1 SGHTS, CDR2 YDEGEE.

The chain is built from TRBV6-5 and TRBJ2-1; 7 bases agree with TRBD1. The V and J ends lost 6 bases and 1 base, in that order; junction bases with no gene match: 6. Germline V gene data show CDR1 as MNHEY and CDR2 as SVGAGI. The CDR3 extends over 15 amino acids. In DNA form, the CDR3 reads TGTGCCAGCAGACTGACAGGGCGGTCCTACAATGAGCAGTTCTTC. Translated, it gives CASRLTGRSYNEQFF.

The rearrangement links TRBV27 to TRBJ2-2; D possibly corresponds to TRBD1 (5 bases). This CDR3 is built from 17 residues. Germline V gene data show CDR1 as MNHEY and CDR2 as SMNVEV (reference sequence). The V end was cut by 2 bases, the J end by 1 base, with 14 bases between. CDR3 amino acids: CASSLNGRTGNTGELFF. The CDR3, as DNA: TGTGCCAGCAGTTTAAACGGGCGAACAGGGAACACCGGGGAGCTGTTTTTT.

In its sample, this clone was seen a few times. The rearrangement links TRBV30 to TRBJ1-6; the match to TRBD1 covers 7 bases. The germline CDR1 and CDR2 sequences are GTSNPN and SVGIG (reference sequence). The CDR3 runs 15 residues. V dropped 3 bases and J dropped 5; count of bases not matched to a gene: 7. The CDR3 loop is CAWRPGTANNSPLHF. The CDR3, as DNA: TGTGCCTGGAGGCCCGGGACAGCGAATAATTCACCCCTCCACTTT.

As regards this clone: Other DNA sequences from this sample encode an identical CDR3 as well. The V and J genes are TRBV11-2 and TRBJ1-1, with D possibly TRBD1 on 6 matching bases. V was shortened by 1 base and J by 4 bases, with 10 bases between the two germline ends. This CDR3 has 14 residues. Germline assignment: CDR1 SGHAT and CDR2 FQNNGV. DNA of the CDR3: TGTGCCAGCAGCTTAGTAGGGGGGGGCACTGAAGCTTTCTTT. Amino acid sequence: CASSLVGGGTEAFF.

V usage is TRBV6-4 and J usage is TRBJ1-2; D uncertain. V was cut by 5 bases and J by 2 bases, with 9 bases left in between. The CDR3 loop spans 13 amino acids. CDR1 is MRHNA and CDR2 is SNTAGT in the germline V gene. The CDR3 DNA is TGTGCCAGCAGTTTGGGCCTCAACTATGGCTACACCTTC. This translates into CASSLGLNYGYTF.

About this clone: A single base separates this from a much larger clone, so it may be a read error. The chain couples TRBV6-4 to TRBJ1-1, with TRBD1 identical over 7 bases. The CDR3 consists of 13 residues. Germline loops: CDR1 MRHNA, CDR2 SNTAGT. CDR3: CVSSKDRATEAFF. As DNA, the CDR3 is TGTGTCAGCAGTAAAGACAGGGCGACTGAAGCTTTCTTT.

This clone was picked up a small number of times. The genes are TRBV5-6 and TRBJ2-7, with a weak D call TRBD1 (6 bases). The germline CDR1 and CDR2 sequences are SGHDT and YYEEEE. The germline V and J ends were trimmed by 0 bases and 4 bases, with 17 bases remaining between them. CDR3 size: 16 residues. The chain's CDR3 is CASSLDTGKIRYEQYF. The DNA for the CDR3 is TGTGCCAGCAGCTTGGATACAGGGAAGATAAGATACGAGCAGTACTTC.

This chain connects TRBV28 to TRBJ2-2; 7 bases line up with TRBD1. This CDR3 region has 14 residues. CDR1 and CDR2 from the germline V gene are MDHEN and SYDVKM. Unmatched junction bases numbered 6, after V lost 7 bases and J lost 4 bases. The CDR3 DNA sequence: TGTGCCAGCACCGGGACAGAATCCACCGGGGAGCTGTTTTTT. Its protein is CASTGTESTGELFF. The whole variable domain, filled in from reference TRBV28 and TRBJ2-2, reads DVKVTQSSRYLVKRTGEKVFLECVQDMDHENMFWYRQDPGLGLRLIYFSYDVKMKEKGDIPEGYSVSREKKERFSLILESASTNQTSMYLCASTGTESTGELFFGEGSRLTVL.